Listed here are 30 T cell receptor beta chains from one sample, sequenced in a study of identical twins (TCRdb year 2016). The library was made by 5' RACE. For sequencing, an Illumina HiSeq 2000 was employed. TCRdb reprocessed the public reads (quality trimming at Q25 with fastp, clone calling with MiXCR) and kept in-frame beta chains. Rows are unified per CDR3 protein, each entry keeping the most common DNA and genes. The sample table shows 1.5 million or so distinct CDR3 sequences, and around 29% are seen once. Together, the top ten hold roughly 0.3% of the sample. Source material: cord blood. The receptors originated from a newborn girl in good health.

The chain employs TRBV5-6 and TRBJ1-6; 8 positions match TRBD1. Germline lookup yields CDR1 SGHDT and CDR2 YYEEEE. V trimming: 1 base; J trimming: 5 bases; junction bases outside the gene matches: 2. The CDR3 sequence is 15 residues long. This CDR3 reads CASSLKDRDNSPLHF. CDR3 in DNA: TGTGCCAGCAGCTTGAAGGACAGGGATAATTCACCCCTCCACTTT.

The chain joins TRBV3-1 to TRBJ2-3; D is unresolved. The CDR3 totals 13 residues. CDR1 and CDR2 from the germline V gene are LGHDT and YNNKEL (reference sequence). V lost 0 bases and J lost 8, with 9 bases in between. The CDR3 loop is CASSQDLESTQYF. The DNA for the CDR3 is TGTGCCAGCAGCCAAGATCTGGAGTCTACGCAGTATTTT.

J is TRBJ1-4 and V is TRBV6-1; 7 bases fit TRBD1. The trim removed 6 bases at V and 8 bases at J, leaving 6 bases unmatched. The germline V gene has CDR1 MNHNS and CDR2 SASEGT. There are 13 residues in the CDR3. The CDR3 sequence: CASRFDRVEKLFF. The CDR3 DNA is TGTGCCAGCAGGTTCGACAGGGTGGAAAAACTGTTTTTT.

This clonotype has a single count. A much larger clone sits a single nucleotide away, making a read error possible. This chain uses TRBV20-1 with TRBJ2-4; TRBD2 matches at 8 bases. The V segment lost 1 base and the J segment 13 bases; nucleotides outside the gene matches: 18. There are 16 residues in the CDR3. CDR1 DFQATT and CDR2 SNEGSKA come from the germline V gene (reference sequence). As DNA, the CDR3 is TGCAGTGCTAGAGGCCTCACTTTAGCGGGGTACAATGAGCAGTACTTC. This encodes CSARGLTLAGYNEQYF.

The chain uses TRBV5-1 and TRBJ1-2, with D tentatively TRBD1 (6 bases). Germline lookup yields CDR1 SGHRS and CDR2 YFSETQ. Trimming left V 0 bases short and J 2 bases short, with 14 bases between. This CDR3 region has 16 residues. This CDR3 is CASSLGRTVINYGYTF. CDR3 coding DNA: TGCGCCAGCAGCTTGGGGAGGACAGTTATAAACTATGGCTACACCTTC.

This clonotype was recorded a few times. This chain joins TRBV18 and TRBJ2-5; no definite D call. V was clipped by 4 bases and J by 0 bases, with 6 bases between them. CDR3 length: 13 amino acids. CDR1 and CDR2 from the germline V gene are KGHSH and LQKENI. As DNA, the CDR3 is TGTGCCAGCTCACGACCAAACCAAGAGACCCAGTACTTC. This sequence encodes CASSRPNQETQYF.

The gene calls are TRBV4-2 and TRBJ2-3; 11 bases are a match to TRBD2. The germline CDR1 and CDR2 sequences are LGHNA and YNFKEQ. The ends lost 0 bases at V and 3 bases at J; junction bases unmatched: 14. The CDR3 has 20 amino acids. CDR3: CASSQDGTFTSGRLTDTQYF. DNA for the CDR3: TGTGCCAGCAGCCAAGATGGGACCTTTACTAGCGGGAGATTGACAGATACGCAGTATTTT.

In its sample, this clonotype was seen a few times. The J gene is TRBJ2-1, the V gene TRBV2; 12 bases line up with TRBD2. This CDR3 spans 16 amino acids. Unmatched junction bases numbered 5, after V lost 6 bases and J lost 2 bases. Germline V gives CDR1 SNHLY, CDR2 FYNNEI. For the CDR3, the DNA is TGTGCCAGCAGGTGGACTAGCGGGACTCCCTACAATGAGCAGTTCTTC. The encoded protein is CASRWTSGTPYNEQFF. Complete variable domain (other parts from reference TRBV2 and TRBJ2-1): EPEVTQTPSHQVTQMGQEVILRCVPISNHLYFYWYRQILGQKVEFLVSFYNNEISEKSEIFDDQFSVERPDGSNFTLKIRSTKLEDSAMYFCASRWTSGTPYNEQFFGPGTRLTVL.

The chain recombines TRBV20-1 with TRBJ1-1, with D perhaps matching TRBD1 (5 bases). CDR3 length: 10 residues. V was pared by 6 bases and J by 6 bases, with 8 bases between. Germline V gene sequence: CDR1 DFQATT, CDR2 SNEGSKA (reference sequence). The CDR3 sequence: CSATAPEAFF. DNA of the CDR3: TGCAGTGCGACAGCTCCTGAAGCTTTCTTT.

This clonotype was counted between two and nine times. The V gene is TRBV24-1, the J gene TRBJ2-4; 8 nucleotides agree with TRBD1. The end of the DNA aligns better with TRBJ2-7, so the J call may be wrong. The germline V gene has CDR1 KGHDR and CDR2 SFDVKD. The CDR3 has 13 residues. CDR3 bases: TGTGCCACCAGTGAGCGACAGGGGTACGAGCAGTACTTC. Protein product: CATSERQGYEQYF.

The chain has TRBV12-3 or TRBV12-4 and TRBJ2-7, with D unresolved. V dropped 0 bases and J dropped 0 bases, with 9 bases sitting between them. The CDR3 loop spans 15 amino acids. As DNA, the CDR3 is TGTGCCAGCAGTTTAGCGCCTGAAATCTCCTACGAGCAGTACTTC. This translates into CASSLAPEISYEQYF.

This clonotype was counted only a few times. The V call is TRBV7-2, the J call TRBJ2-5; 13 bases fit TRBD2. V gave up 4 bases and J gave up 11 bases; unmatched junction bases: 13. CDR1 is SGHTA and CDR2 is FQGNSA in the germline V gene. The CDR3 totals 16 residues. CDR3 region: CASSSLLAGGHNEQYF. CDR3 bases: TGTGCCAGCAGCTCCCTACTAGCGGGGGGGCACAATGAGCAGTACTTC.

The V gene is TRBV20-1, the J gene TRBJ2-5, with 8 bases that match TRBD2. V was clipped by 6 bases and J by 5 bases; unmatched bases: 8. The CDR3 sequence is 13 residues long. Per germline, CDR1 DFQATT and CDR2 SNEGSKA (reference sequence). The DNA of the CDR3 is TGCAGTGCCCCGGGACTAGGACGCGAGACCCAGTACTTC. It yields the protein CSAPGLGRETQYF.

The CDR3 is CASSLYRAGDTEAFF. CDR3 DNA sequence: TGTGCCAGCAGCTTATACAGGGCGGGTGACACTGAAGCTTTCTTT. The chain carries TRBV7-9 and TRBJ1-1; perhaps TRBD1 as D (6 bases). There are 15 residues in the CDR3. Germline V gives CDR1 SEHNR, CDR2 FQNEAQ (reference sequence). V was clipped by 2 bases and J by 3 bases, with 13 bases between them.

This clonotype turned up a few times. The chain joins TRBV28 to TRBJ2-7; a possible D gene is TRBD2 (5 bases). The CDR3 is 14 amino acids. V lost 6 bases, J lost 7 bases, and 19 bases lay in between. Germline CDR1 MDHEN, CDR2 SYDVKM. For the CDR3, the DNA is TGTGCCAGCAGGTATACTAGAAATAACAATGAGCAGTACTTC. Translated: CASRYTRNNNEQYF.

The chain has TRBV7-9 and TRBJ2-5, with D maybe TRBD2 (6 bases). Between the trimmed V and J ends, which lost 8 bases and 11 bases, there was a span of 33 bases. There are 17 residues in the CDR3. Germline assignment: CDR1 SEHNR and CDR2 FQNEAQ (reference sequence). CDR3 in DNA: TGTGCCAGCCTCAGGTTCGGGGACTTCAGCTCCTACAATGAGCAGTACTTC. Its protein product is CASLRFGDFSSYNEQYF.

The chain combines TRBV5-6 with TRBJ2-4; 8 bases line up with TRBD2. Matching the DNA end better, TRBJ2-7 makes the J call doubtful. Germline V gives CDR1 SGHDT, CDR2 YYEEEE. The CDR3 consists of 16 residues. CDR3 sequence (DNA): TGTGCCAGCAGCTTTGTAGAGGGGACTAGTATCTACGAGCAGTACTTC. Protein sequence: CASSFVEGTSIYEQYF.

This clonotype was picked up many times. The V gene is TRBV4-1, the J gene TRBJ2-3; D possibly corresponds to TRBD2 (6 bases). V was cut by 8 bases and J by 2 bases, with 14 bases left in between. The CDR3 contains 14 residues. Germline CDR1 and CDR2: MGHRA and YSYEKL. The CDR3 loop reads CASVGTPLTDTQYF. CDR3 nucleotides: TGCGCCAGCGTCGGGACTCCTCTCACAGATACGCAGTATTTT.

The rearrangement links TRBV7-9 to TRBJ1-1, with a weak D call TRBD1 (6 bases). The CDR3 extends over 15 amino acids. The V gene lost 4 bases and the J gene lost 0 bases, with 12 bases spanning the gap. CDR1 and CDR2 (germline): SEHNR, FQNEAQ (reference sequence). In DNA form, the CDR3 reads TGTGCCAGCAGCTCCTCGGGACACCTGAACACTGAAGCTTTCTTT. Amino acids: CASSSSGHLNTEAFF.

V usage is TRBV7-9 and J usage is TRBJ2-5; 8 bases fit TRBD2. V lost 1 base to trimming and J lost 1 base; unmatched junction nucleotides: 5. This CDR3 has 16 residues. Germline V gene sequence: CDR1 SEHNR, CDR2 FQNEAQ (reference sequence). The CDR3 region is CASSLGSGGTQETQYF. The CDR3 DNA follows: TGTGCCAGCAGCTTAGGCAGCGGGGGAACCCAAGAGACCCAGTACTTC.

This clonotype was counted a few times. V gene TRBV6-1 combines with J gene TRBJ2-7; D remains ambiguous. Trimming left V 1 base short and J 7 bases short, with 5 bases between. This CDR3 has 11 amino acids. Germline CDR1 MNHNS, CDR2 SASEGT. The CDR3 DNA is TGTGCCAGCAGTGAAGTTAGTGAGCAGTACTTC. Its translation is CASSEVSEQYF.

In its sample, this clonotype was seen many times. This chain's CDR3 is CSARDPGTSGYNEQFF. In DNA form, the CDR3 reads TGCAGTGCTAGAGACCCCGGGACTAGCGGGTACAATGAGCAGTTCTTC. The chain recombines TRBV20-1 with TRBJ2-1, with 12 nucleotides matching TRBD2. The J segment lost 4 bases and the V segment lost 0 bases, leaving 4 bases of the junction unmatched. The CDR3 has 16 residues. CDR1 is DFQATT and CDR2 is SNEGSKA in the germline V gene (reference sequence).

V is TRBV25-1 and J is TRBJ2-2; 13 bases match TRBD2. Unmatched junction bases numbered 5, after V lost 4 bases and J lost 0 bases. Germline V gives CDR1 MGHDK, CDR2 SYGVNS. The CDR3 spans 18 residues. The CDR3 protein is CASSASGTSGANTGELFF. In DNA, the CDR3 is TGTGCCAGCAGTGCCTCCGGGACTAGCGGGGCGAACACCGGGGAGCTGTTTTTT.

The rearrangement uses TRBV29-1 and TRBJ1-2, with D uncertain. This CDR3 has 14 amino acids. Germline CDR1 reads SQVTM; CDR2 reads ANQGSEA. V lost 1 base to trimming and J lost 2 bases, with 11 bases between them. In nucleotides, the CDR3 is TGCAGCGTTGAAGCTTGGCCGCGAAACTATGGCTACACCTTC. It specifies CSVEAWPRNYGYTF.

This clonotype was seen a handful of times. The chain has TRBV6-6 and TRBJ2-1; D gene unclear. Trimming stripped 4 bases from V and 0 bases from J, with 10 bases between. CDR1 is MNHNY and CDR2 is SVGAGI in the germline V gene (reference sequence). CDR3 length: 15 residues. This CDR3 reads CASSSSTSSYNEQFF. CDR3 coding DNA: TGTGCCAGCAGTTCCAGTACGAGCTCCTACAATGAGCAGTTCTTC.

V is TRBV5-1 and J is TRBJ1-2; unclear D gene. Trimming took 0 bases from V and 4 from J, leaving 16 bases between them. The germline CDR1 and CDR2 sequences are SGHRS and YFSETQ. The CDR3 runs 16 residues. The CDR3 DNA sequence: TGCGCCAGCAGCTTGGGCCCTCCGGCGGCTACCTATGGCTACACCTTC. Residues: CASSLGPPAATYGYTF.

This clonotype was seen a handful of times. The rearrangement links TRBV4-1 to TRBJ2-1; 10 nucleotides match TRBD2. This CDR3 is built from 16 residues. CDR1 and CDR2 from the germline V gene are MGHRA and YSYEKL. J was trimmed by 3 bases and V by 3 bases; bases with no gene match: 5. The CDR3: CASSQQAGGNYNEQFF. In nucleotides, the CDR3 is TGCGCCAGCAGCCAGCAAGCGGGAGGGAACTACAATGAGCAGTTCTTC.

The chain links TRBV12-3 or TRBV12-4 to TRBJ2-3; D remains unclear. V was clipped by 4 bases and J by 0 bases, with 20 bases between them. This CDR3 contains 18 residues. DNA of the CDR3: TGTGCCAGCAGTTCTTGGCAGCTCGGTTCCACTAGCACAGATACGCAGTATTTT. Its protein is CASSSWQLGSTSTDTQYF.

Comment on this clonotype: A read error may explain this, as a much larger clone is one base away. This sequence joins TRBV29-1 and TRBJ1-2; a weak D match, TRBD1 (6 bases). Germline V lookup: CDR1 SQVTM, CDR2 ANQGSEA. CDR3 length: 13 amino acids. The CDR3 coding sequence is TGCAGCGTTGCTAAGGGACAAAACTATGGCCACACCTTC. It translates to CSVAKGQNYGHTF.

A few counts support this clonotype. The genes are TRBV5-6 and TRBJ2-1; 9 nucleotides agree with TRBD2. J was trimmed by 4 bases and V by 4 bases; bases with no gene match: 6. CDR3 size: 15 residues. The germline gives CDR1 SGHDT, CDR2 YYEEEE. The CDR3 sequence is CASSPGLANYNEQFF. The DNA of the CDR3 is TGTGCCAGCAGCCCTGGACTAGCGAATTACAATGAGCAGTTCTTC.